This TCR beta chain was captured in a study of blood T cell repertoires in COVID-19. Clones were sequenced by immunoSEQ multiplex PCR, and TCRdb holds only the in-frame ones, with some missing. The table shows about 27,000 clones, with around 81% occurring only once. The ends were cut back, 5 bases at V and 0 bases at J, with 7 bases in the middle. CDR3 length: 13 amino acids. The chain has TRBV12-3 or TRBV12-4 and TRBJ1-1; D gene uncertain. The sample comprised peripheral blood. The receptor's source is a man between 65 and 85 years old with acute or convalescent COVID-19. CDR3 amino acids: CASSPQMNTEAFF. The DNA of the CDR3 is TGTGCCAGCAGTCCCCAGATGAACACTGAAGCTTTCTTT.